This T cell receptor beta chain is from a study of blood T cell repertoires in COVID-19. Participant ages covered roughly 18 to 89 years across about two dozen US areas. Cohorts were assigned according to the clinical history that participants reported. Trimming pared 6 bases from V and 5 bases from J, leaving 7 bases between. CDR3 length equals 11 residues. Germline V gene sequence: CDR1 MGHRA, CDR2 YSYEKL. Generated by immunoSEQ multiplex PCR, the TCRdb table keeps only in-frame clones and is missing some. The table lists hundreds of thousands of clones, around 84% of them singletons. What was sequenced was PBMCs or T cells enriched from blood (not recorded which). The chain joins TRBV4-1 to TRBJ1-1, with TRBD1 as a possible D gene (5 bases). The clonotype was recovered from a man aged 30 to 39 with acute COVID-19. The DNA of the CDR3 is TGCGCCAGCAGTCGGGGGACTGAAGCTTTCTTT. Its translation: CASSRGTEAFF.